This T cell receptor beta chain was identified in a study of blood T cell repertoires in COVID-19 (TCRdb year 2020). A note on the overall study: The collaborator samples originated in the United States, Italy and Spain and spanned the acute and convalescent phases of COVID-19. The prospective study material was composed of cDNA or gDNA derived from T cells, B-cell-depleted T cells, or PBMCs. Deeply sampled blood TCRbeta repertoires from subjects exposed to, actively infected with, or recovered from COVID-19 were included in the dataset. The repertoires were released in a freely available public database meant as a resource for research on the immune response to SARS-CoV-2. The samples were drawn from two sources: the first 160 participants of the ongoing ImmuneRACE study, and fewer than 1,500 subjects contributed by 6 global collaborators. The sample metadata nearly always contained a de-identified subject ID, COVID-19 status, age in years and sex. Where available, HLA class I and class II types were obtained from metadata supplied by the sample provider rather than from assay-based typing. Study-wide findings and limitations: The quantity of clinical and demographic metadata differed by source and by participant and was supplied without curation.

The germline ends are 18 bases apart after V is trimmed by 5 bases and J by 5 bases. Counted from cysteine to phenylalanine, this CDR3 has 16 amino acids. Only the CDR3 part of the read is kept: 48 bases, read in frame from the first base. The germline V gene supplies CDR1 MNHEY and CDR2 SVGEGT. TCRbeta CDR3 regions were amplified from genomic DNA by means of the immunoSEQ Assay, a bias-controlled multiplex PCR. Turning to the authors' computational methods: The number of nucleated cells in each sample was estimated from the amplification of reference gene primers within the assay. To quantify the absolute abundance of each unique TCRbeta CDR3 rearrangement, sequence reads were collapsed and filtered. For each sample, productive Simpson clonality was calculated as the square root of Simpson's diversity index across productive rearrangements. The clones in this table, taken by TCRdb from immuneACCESS, are in-frame only. Not every clone is retained; where verified, under half of the shortfall comes from an unresolved V gene, and the cause of the rest is unknown. Clone size and the V and J calls come from that table; the DNA yielded D and trimming. The table for this sample lists 250,000 or so clones; 85% to 90% of them were counted only once. The top ten constitute 5.2% of the sample.

In Seattle, one collaborating source enrolled patients while the infection was active and tracked those patients longitudinally over the course of disease. Whole blood was collected in K2EDTA tubes by collaborating institutions according to the institutions' own protocols. For TCRbeta analysis, collaborators shipped samples in one of three forms: frozen whole blood, isolated PBMCs, or DNA extracted from either of those sample types. A single count supports this clone. The antigen it recognizes is unknown. It has no much larger one-base neighbor in the sample; base qualities were not kept. The sequenced sample consisted of peripheral blood. The chain is made from TRBV6-2 or TRBV6-3 and TRBJ2-2; TRBD2 is perhaps the D gene, given 6 matching bases. The sequence was obtained from a woman aged 60-75 years with COVID-19, enrolled during active disease. This receptor carries the CDR3 CASSTRYGSGTGELFF. The sequence in DNA is TGTGCCAGCAGTACCCGGTATGGCAGCGGGACCGGGGAGCTGTTTTTT.